Reported below is one TCR beta chain. The trim removed 5 bases at V and 2 bases at J, leaving 6 bases unmatched. Per the germline V gene, CDR1 is MDHEN and CDR2 is SYDVKM. The CDR3 loop spans 14 amino acids. The sample belongs to a study of blood T cell repertoires in COVID-19. Original handling: Reference gene primer amplification gave nucleated cell count estimates. Method: immunoSEQ multiplex PCR; TCRdb's copy keeps in-frame clones and lacks some. V, J and clone size are those of that table, while D and trimming were read from the DNA. The table records about 220,000 clones, roughly 80% of them present only once.

Sequencing used PBMCs or T cells enriched from blood (not recorded which). This clonotype was obtained from a woman aged 35 to 49 with acute COVID-19. The chain is built from TRBV28 and TRBJ2-7, with 7 positions matching TRBD1. CDR3 nucleotide sequence: TGTGCCAGCAGTCCGAGGACAGGTCCCTACGAGCAGTACTTC. As protein: CASSPRTGPYEQYF.